This T cell receptor (beta chain) was found in a study of graft-versus-host responses after intestinal transplantation. Across the whole study: Tacrolimus and steroids were given for about three years to all recipients after anti-thymocyte globulin induction.

Study outcomes and limitations: The authors found GvH clones in recipient marrow, some appearing first in ileum or blood.

This clone was observed a few times. No antigen is known for it. Generated by immunoSEQ multiplex PCR, the TCRdb table keeps only in-frame clones and is missing some. Here the sample spans about 97,000 clones, around nine tenths being singletons. This CDR3 spans 15 amino acids. The germline gives CDR1 MGHRA, CDR2 YSYEKL. Losses at the gene ends were 1 base for V and 0 bases for J; bases not matched to a gene: 3. This sequence joins TRBV4-1 and TRBJ2-7; the match to TRBD1 covers 7 bases. The TCR sequence derives from a human patient who received an intestinal transplant, so some T cells may come from the graft donor. The sample was PBMCs, taken about 450 days after intestinal transplant. The CDR3 loop reads CASSQGQGNSYEQYF. The DNA for the CDR3 is TGCGCCAGCAGCCAAGGACAGGGAAACTCCTACGAGCAGTACTTC.